The clone carrying this TCR beta chain was recorded many times. The sample originates from a study of T-cell reconstitution after alpha-beta-depleted transplantation in children. During its preparation, the TCRbeta library received unique molecular identifiers. MiXCR was run by TCRdb on the PCR reads, yielding one entry per CDR3 protein. The profile shows under 140,000 distinct CDR3 sequences, over 9% of them singletons. Germline values: CDR1 SGHDT, CDR2 YYEEEE. V lost 9 bases, J lost 7 bases, and 15 bases stayed unmatched. The CDR3 totals 14 residues. The clonotype comes from a human donor who donated a stem cell graft to a child with acute lymphoblastic leukemia. Sequencing used PBMCs from the stem cell graft donor, obtained from the stem cell graft. The chain is built from TRBV5-6 and TRBJ1-2; 7 positions agree with TRBD1. The CDR3 DNA reads TGTGCCACGACCCTGGGACAGCCCCGCGGTGGCTACACCTTC. Protein: CATTLGQPRGGYTF.